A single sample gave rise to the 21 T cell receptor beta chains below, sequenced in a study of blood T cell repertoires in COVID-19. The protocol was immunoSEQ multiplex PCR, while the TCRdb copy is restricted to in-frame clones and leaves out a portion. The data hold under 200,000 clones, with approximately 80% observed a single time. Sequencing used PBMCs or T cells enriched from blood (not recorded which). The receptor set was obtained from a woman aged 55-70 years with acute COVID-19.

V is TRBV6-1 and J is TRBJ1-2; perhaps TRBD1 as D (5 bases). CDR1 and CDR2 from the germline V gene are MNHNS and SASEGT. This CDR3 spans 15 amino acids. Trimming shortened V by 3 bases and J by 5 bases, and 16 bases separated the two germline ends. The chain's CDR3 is CASSEDGGVGYGYTF. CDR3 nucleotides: TGTGCCAGCAGTGAGGACGGGGGGGTAGGATATGGCTACACCTTC.

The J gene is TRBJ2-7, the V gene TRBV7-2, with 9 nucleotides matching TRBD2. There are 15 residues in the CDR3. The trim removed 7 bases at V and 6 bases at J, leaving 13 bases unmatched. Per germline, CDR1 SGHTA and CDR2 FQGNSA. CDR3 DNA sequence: TGTGCCAGCAAAGAGTTAGCGGGAGCGGTTACCGAGCAGTACTTC. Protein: CASKELAGAVTEQYF.

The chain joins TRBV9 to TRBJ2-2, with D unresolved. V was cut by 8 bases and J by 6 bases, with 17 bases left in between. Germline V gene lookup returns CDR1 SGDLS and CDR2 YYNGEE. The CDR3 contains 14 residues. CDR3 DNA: TGTGCCAGTACCCGGATTGACGCGGCCGGGGAGCTGTTTTTT. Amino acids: CASTRIDAAGELFF.

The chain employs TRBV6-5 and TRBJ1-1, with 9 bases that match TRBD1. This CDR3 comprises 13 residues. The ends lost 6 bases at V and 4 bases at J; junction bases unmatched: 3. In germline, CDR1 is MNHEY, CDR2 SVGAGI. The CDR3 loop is CASRDRGATEAFF. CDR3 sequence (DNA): TGTGCCAGCAGGGACAGGGGAGCCACTGAAGCTTTCTTT.

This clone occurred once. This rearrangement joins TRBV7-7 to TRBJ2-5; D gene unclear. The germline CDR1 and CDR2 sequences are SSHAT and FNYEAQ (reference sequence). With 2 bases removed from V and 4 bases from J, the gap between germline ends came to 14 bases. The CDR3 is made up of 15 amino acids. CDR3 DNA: TGTGCCAGCAGCTTAAGCTCAGCGCTTCTAGAGACCCAGTACTTC. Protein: CASSLSSALLETQYF.

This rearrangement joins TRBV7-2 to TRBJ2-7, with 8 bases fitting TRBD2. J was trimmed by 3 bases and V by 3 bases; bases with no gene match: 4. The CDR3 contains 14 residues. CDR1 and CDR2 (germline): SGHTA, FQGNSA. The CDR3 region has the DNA TGTGCCAGCAGCTTGATAGCGGGAATCTACGAGCAGTACTTC. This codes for CASSLIAGIYEQYF.

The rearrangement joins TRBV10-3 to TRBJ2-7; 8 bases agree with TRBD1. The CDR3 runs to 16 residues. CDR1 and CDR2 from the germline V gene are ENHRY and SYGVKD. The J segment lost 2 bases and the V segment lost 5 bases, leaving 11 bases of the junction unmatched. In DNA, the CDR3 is TGTGCCATCAGTTCCATAGCGACAGGGGCTGCCTACGAGCAGTACTTC. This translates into CAISSIATGAAYEQYF.

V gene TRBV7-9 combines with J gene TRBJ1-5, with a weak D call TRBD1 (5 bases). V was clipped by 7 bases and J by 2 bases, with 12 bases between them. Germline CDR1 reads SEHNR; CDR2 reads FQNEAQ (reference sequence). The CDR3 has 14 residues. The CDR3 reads CASTQGTGNQPQHF. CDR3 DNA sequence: TGTGCCAGCACCCAGGGTACGGGCAATCAGCCCCAGCATTTT.

The CDR3 region is CAWNGLAGVPDTQYF. The CDR3 nucleotides are TGTGCCTGGAACGGACTAGCGGGAGTTCCAGATACGCAGTATTTT. The chain joins TRBV30 to TRBJ2-3, with 13 bases matching TRBD2. Per the germline V gene, CDR1 is GTSNPN and CDR2 is SVGIG (reference sequence). Germline trimming cut 4 bases from V and 4 bases from J; bases unmatched to any gene: 5. This CDR3 has 15 amino acids.

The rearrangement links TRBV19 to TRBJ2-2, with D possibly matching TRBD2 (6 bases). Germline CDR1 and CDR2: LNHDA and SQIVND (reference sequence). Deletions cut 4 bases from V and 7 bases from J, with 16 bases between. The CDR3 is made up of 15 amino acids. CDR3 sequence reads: CASSSLPSVGGELFF. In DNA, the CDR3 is TGTGCCAGTAGTAGCCTCCCTAGCGTCGGCGGGGAGCTGTTTTTT. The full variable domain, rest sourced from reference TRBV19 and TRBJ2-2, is DGGITQSPKYLFRKEGQNVTLSCEQNLNHDAMYWYRQDPGQGLRLIYYSQIVNDFQKGDIAEGYSVSREKKESFPLTVTSAQKNPTAFYLCASSSLPSVGGELFFGEGSRLTVL.

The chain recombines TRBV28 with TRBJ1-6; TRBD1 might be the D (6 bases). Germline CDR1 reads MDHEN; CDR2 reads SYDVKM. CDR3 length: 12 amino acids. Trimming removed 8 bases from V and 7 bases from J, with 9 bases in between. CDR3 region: CASVGQNSPLHF. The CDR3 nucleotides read TGTGCCAGCGTGGGACAAAATTCACCCCTCCACTTT. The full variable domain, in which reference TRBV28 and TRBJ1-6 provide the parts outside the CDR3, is DVKVTQSSRYLVKRTGEKVFLECVQDMDHENMFWYRQDPGLGLRLIYFSYDVKMKEKGDIPEGYSVSREKKERFSLILESASTNQTSMYLCASVGQNSPLHFGNGTRLTVT.

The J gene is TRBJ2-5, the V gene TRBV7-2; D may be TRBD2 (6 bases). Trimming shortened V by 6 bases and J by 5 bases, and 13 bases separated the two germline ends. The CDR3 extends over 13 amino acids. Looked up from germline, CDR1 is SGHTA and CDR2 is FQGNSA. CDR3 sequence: CASRREVWETQYF. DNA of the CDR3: TGTGCCAGCAGAAGGGAGGTCTGGGAGACCCAGTACTTC. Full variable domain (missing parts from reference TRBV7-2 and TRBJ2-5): GAGVSQSPSNKVTEKGKDVELRCDPISGHTALYWYRQSLGQGLEFLIYFQGNSAPDKSGLPSDRFSAERTGGSVSTLTIQRTQQEDSAVYLCASRREVWETQYFGPGTRLLVL.

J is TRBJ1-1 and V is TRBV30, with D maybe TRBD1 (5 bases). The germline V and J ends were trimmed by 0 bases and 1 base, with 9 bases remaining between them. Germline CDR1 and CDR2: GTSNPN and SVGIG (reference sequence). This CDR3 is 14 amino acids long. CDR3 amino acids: CAWSVTGGNTEAFF. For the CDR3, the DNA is TGTGCCTGGAGTGTAACAGGTGGGAACACTGAAGCTTTCTTT.

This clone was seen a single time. The chain's CDR3 is CASSLADGQGAVGELFF. The CDR3 DNA reads as TGCGCCAGCAGCTTGGCCGATGGACAGGGGGCGGTCGGGGAGCTGTTTTTT. V is TRBV5-1 and J is TRBJ2-2; 11 bases line up with TRBD1. V was pared by 0 bases and J by 7 bases, with 8 bases of the junction left unmatched. The CDR3 spans 17 residues. Germline CDR1 reads SGHRS; CDR2 reads YFSETQ.

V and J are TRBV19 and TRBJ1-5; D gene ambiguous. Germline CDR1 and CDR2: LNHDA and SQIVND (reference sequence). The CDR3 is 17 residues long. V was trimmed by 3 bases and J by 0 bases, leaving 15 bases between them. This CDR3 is CASSINGRGYSNQPQHF. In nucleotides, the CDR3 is TGTGCCAGTAGTATTAATGGCAGAGGATATAGCAATCAGCCCCAGCATTTT.

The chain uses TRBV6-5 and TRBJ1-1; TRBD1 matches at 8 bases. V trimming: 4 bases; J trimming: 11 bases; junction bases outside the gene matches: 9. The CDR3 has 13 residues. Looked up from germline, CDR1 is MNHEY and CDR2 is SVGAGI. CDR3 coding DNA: TGTGCCAGCAGTTCCCTACAGGGGGGGCGGGCTTTCTTT. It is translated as CASSSLQGGRAFF.

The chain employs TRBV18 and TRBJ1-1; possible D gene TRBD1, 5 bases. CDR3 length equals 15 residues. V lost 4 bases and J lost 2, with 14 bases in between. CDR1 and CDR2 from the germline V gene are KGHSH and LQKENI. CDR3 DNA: TGTGCCAGCTCACTCGGTGACAGCCCAAACACTGAAGCTTTCTTT. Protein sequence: CASSLGDSPNTEAFF.

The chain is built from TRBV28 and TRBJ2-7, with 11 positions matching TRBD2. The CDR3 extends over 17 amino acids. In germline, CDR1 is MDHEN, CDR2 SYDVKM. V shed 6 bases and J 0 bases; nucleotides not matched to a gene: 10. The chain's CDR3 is CASRRSSGTSGSYEQYF. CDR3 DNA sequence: TGTGCCAGCAGAAGGTCCTCCGGGACTAGCGGCTCCTACGAGCAGTACTTC.

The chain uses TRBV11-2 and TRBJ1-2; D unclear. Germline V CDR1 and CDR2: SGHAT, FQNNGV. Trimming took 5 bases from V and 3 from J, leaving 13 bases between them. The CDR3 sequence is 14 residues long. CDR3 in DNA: TGTGCCAGCAGCCATATTGGAGGGCACTATGGCTACACCTTC. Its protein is CASSHIGGHYGYTF.

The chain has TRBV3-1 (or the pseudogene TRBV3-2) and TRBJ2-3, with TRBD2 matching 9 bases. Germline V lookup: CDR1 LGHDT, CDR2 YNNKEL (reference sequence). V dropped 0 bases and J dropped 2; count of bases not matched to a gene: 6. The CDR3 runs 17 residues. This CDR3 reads CASSQEVAGAHTDTQYF. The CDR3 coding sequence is TGTGCCAGCAGCCAAGAAGTAGCGGGGGCCCACACAGATACGCAGTATTTT.

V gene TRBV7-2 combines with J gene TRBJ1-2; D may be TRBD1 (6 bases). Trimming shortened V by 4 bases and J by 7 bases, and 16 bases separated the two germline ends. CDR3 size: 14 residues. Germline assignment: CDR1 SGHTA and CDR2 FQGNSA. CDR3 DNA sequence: TGTGCCAGCAGCTCCCGTGGGGGGGCGGGTGGCTACACCTTC. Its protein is CASSSRGGAGGYTF.